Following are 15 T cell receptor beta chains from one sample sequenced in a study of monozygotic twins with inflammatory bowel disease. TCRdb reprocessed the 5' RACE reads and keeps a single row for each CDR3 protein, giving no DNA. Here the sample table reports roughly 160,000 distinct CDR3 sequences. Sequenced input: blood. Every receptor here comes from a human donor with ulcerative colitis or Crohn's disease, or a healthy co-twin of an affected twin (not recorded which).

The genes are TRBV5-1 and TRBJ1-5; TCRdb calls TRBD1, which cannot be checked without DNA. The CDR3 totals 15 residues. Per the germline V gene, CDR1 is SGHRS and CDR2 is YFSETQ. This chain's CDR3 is CASSRDGATNQPQHF.

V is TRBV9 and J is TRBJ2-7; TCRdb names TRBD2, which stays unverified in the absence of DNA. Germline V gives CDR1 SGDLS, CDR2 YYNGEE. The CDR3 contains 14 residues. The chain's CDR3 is CASGLAGDSYEQYF.

This CDR3 is CASSLGVSEETQYF. This chain uses TRBV12-3 or TRBV12-4 with TRBJ2-5; there is no DNA to check the TCRdb D call of TRBD2. The CDR3 loop spans 14 amino acids.

The CDR3 reads CASSKKEDYGYTF. J is TRBJ1-2 and V is TRBV21-1. TRBV21-1 is classified as a pseudogene. The CDR3 runs 13 residues.

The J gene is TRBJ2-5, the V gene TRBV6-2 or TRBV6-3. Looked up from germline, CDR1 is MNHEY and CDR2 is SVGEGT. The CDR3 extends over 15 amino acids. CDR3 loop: CASSYSPGDQETQYF.

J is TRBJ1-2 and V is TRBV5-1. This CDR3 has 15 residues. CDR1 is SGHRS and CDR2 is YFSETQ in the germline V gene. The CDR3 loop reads CASSLAPDSGDGYTF.

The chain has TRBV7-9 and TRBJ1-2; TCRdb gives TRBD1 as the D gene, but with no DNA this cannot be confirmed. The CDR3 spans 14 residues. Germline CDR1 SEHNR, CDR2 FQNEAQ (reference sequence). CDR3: CASSSRDRVWGYTF. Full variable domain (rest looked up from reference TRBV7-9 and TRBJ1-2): DTGVSQNPRHKITKRGQNVTFRCDPISEHNRLYWYRQTLGQGPEFLTYFQNEAQLEKSRLLSDRFSAERPKGSFSTLEIQRTEQGDSAMYLCASSSRDRVWGYTFGSGTRLTVV.

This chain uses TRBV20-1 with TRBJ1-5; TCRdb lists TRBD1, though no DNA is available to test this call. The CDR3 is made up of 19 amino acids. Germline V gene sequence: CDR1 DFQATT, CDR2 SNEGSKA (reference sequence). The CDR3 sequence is CSASTPSGQGPRGNQPQHF.

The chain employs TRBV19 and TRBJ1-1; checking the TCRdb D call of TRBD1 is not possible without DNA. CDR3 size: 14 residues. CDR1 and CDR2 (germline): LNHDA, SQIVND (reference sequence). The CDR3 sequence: CASSIVWPGTEAFF.

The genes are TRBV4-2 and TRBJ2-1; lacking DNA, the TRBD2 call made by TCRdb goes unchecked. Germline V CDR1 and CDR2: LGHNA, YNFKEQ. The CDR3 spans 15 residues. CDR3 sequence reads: CASSVGLAGGNEQFF.

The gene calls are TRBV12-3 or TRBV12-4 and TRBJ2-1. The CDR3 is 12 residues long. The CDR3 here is CASSPIGNEQFF.

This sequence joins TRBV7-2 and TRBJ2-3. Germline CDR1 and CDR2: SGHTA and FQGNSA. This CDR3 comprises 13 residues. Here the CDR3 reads CASSLVQMDTQYF. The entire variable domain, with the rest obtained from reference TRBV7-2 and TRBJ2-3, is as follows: GAGVSQSPSNKVTEKGKDVELRCDPISGHTALYWYRQSLGQGLEFLIYFQGNSAPDKSGLPSDRFSAERTGGSVSTLTIQRTQQEDSAVYLCASSLVQMDTQYFGPGTRLTVL.

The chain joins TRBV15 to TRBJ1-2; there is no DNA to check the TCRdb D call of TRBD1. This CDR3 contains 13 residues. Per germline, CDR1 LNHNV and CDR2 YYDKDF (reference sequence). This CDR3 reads CATSRTGAYGYTF.

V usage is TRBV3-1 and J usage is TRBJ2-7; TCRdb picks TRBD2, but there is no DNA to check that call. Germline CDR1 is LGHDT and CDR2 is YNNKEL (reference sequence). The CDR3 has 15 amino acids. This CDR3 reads CASSQDGTSGYEQYF.

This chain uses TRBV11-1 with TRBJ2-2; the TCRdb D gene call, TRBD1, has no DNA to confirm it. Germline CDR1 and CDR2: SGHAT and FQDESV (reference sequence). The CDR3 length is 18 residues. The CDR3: CASGQRDTPKGNTGELFF.